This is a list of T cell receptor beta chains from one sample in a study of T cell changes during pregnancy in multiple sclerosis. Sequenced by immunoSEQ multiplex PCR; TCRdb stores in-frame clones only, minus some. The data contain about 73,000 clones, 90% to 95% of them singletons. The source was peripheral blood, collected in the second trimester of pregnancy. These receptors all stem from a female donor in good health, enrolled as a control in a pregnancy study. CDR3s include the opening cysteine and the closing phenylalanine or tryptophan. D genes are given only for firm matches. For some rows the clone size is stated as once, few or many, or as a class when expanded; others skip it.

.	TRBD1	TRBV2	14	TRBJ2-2	CASSEDRAARELFF	TGTGCCAGCAGTGAGGACAGGGCGGCGAGGGAGCTGTTTTTT
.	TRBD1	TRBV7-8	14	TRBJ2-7	CASSYSTGGYEQYF	TGTGCCAGCAGCTACTCGACAGGGGGATACGAGCAGTACTTC
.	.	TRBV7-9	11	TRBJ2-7	CASSLGEEQYF	TGTGCCAGCAGCTTAGGAGAGGAGCAGTACTTC
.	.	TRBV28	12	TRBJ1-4	CASSSGIEKLFF	TGTGCCAGCAGTTCAGGGATAGAAAAACTGTTTTTT
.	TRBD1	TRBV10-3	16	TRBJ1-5	CATEEGQGAVGQPQHF	TGTGCCACCGAAGAGGGGCAGGGGGCAGTAGGTCAGCCCCAGCATTTT
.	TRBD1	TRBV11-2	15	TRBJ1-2	CASSPGTGPLYGYTF	TGTGCCAGCAGCCCGGGGACAGGGCCCTTGTATGGCTACACCTTC
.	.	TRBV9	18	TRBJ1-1	CASSPQGGAARRNTEAFF	TGTGCCAGCAGCCCCCAGGGAGGGGCAGCCAGACGGAACACTGAAGCTTTCTTT
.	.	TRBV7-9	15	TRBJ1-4	CASSHRRTQNEKLFF	TGTGCCAGCAGCCACCGACGGACACAGAATGAAAAACTGTTTTTT
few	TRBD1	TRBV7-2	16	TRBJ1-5	CASTQEGASPGQPQHF	TGTGCCAGCACCCAGGAGGGGGCGAGTCCGGGACAGCCCCAGCATTTT
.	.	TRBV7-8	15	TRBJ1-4	CASSLVGQANEKLFF	TGTGCCAGCAGCTTGGTAGGCCAGGCTAATGAAAAACTGTTTTTT
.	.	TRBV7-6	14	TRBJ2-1	CASSLNGVGDEQFF	TGTGCCAGCAGCTTAAACGGAGTAGGGGATGAGCAGTTCTTC
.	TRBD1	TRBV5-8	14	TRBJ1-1	CASSSGQGSTEAFF	TGTGCCAGCAGCTCCGGACAGGGGTCCACTGAAGCTTTCTTT
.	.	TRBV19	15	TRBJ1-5	CASSKRTEEVQPQHF	TGTGCCAGTAGTAAACGGACAGAGGAGGTGCAGCCCCAGCATTTT
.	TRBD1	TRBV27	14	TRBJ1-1	CASTPRGQPAEAFF	TGTGCCAGCACCCCTAGGGGGCAGCCCGCTGAAGCTTTCTTT
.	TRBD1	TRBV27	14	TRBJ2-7	CASTPGTGAYEQYF	TGTGCCAGCACCCCCGGGACAGGGGCCTACGAGCAGTACTTC
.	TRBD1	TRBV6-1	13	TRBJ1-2	CASRRDRGYGYTF	TGTGCCAGCAGGCGGGACAGGGGCTATGGCTACACCTTC
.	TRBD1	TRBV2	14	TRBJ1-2	CASSEWTGPGGYTF	TGTGCCAGCAGTGAATGGACAGGCCCGGGGGGCTACACCTTC
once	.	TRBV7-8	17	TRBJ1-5	CASSPDGRGYTNQPQHF	TGTGCCAGCAGCCCAGACGGGAGAGGTTATACCAATCAGCCCCAGCATTTT
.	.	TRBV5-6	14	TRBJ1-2	CASSLDGRLYGYTF	TGTGCCAGCAGCTTGGATGGCAGACTCTATGGCTACACCTTC
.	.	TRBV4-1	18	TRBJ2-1	CASSQGLLARSSYNEQFF	TGCGCCAGCAGCCAAGGGTTATTAGCGCGGAGCTCCTACAATGAGCAGTTCTTC
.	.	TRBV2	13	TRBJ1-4	CASRRGSGEKLFF	TGTGCCAGCAGAAGGGGGTCGGGTGAAAAACTGTTTTTT
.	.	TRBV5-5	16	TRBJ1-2	CASSLAGTTRGGGYTF	TGTGCCAGCAGCTTGGCTGGGACGACCAGGGGCGGTGGCTACACCTTC
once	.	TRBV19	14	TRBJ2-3	CASSPDSGTDTQYF	TGTGCCAGTAGTCCCGACTCCGGCACAGATACGCAGTATTTT